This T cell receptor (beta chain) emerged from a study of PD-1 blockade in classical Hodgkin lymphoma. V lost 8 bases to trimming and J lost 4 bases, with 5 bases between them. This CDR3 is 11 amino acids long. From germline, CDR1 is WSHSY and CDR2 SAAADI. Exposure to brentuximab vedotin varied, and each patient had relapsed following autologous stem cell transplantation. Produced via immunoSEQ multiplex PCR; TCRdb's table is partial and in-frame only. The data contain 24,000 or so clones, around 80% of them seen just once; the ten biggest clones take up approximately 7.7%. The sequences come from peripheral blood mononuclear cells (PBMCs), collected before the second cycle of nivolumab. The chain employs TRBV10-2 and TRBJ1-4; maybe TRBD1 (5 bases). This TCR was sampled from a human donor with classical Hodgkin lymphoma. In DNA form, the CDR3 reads TGCGCCAGCGGGGGTAATGAAAAACTGTTTTTT. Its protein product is CASGGNEKLFF.